The entry that follows covers one TCR beta chain sequence. No antigen is known for it. These data are taken from a study of long-term antiretroviral therapy in people with HIV. Overall study results and limits: Pre-ART clonal expansions dominated every time point's repertoire.

Version v3.0 of the immunoSEQ assay ran at survey level. Clones were sequenced by immunoSEQ multiplex PCR, and TCRdb holds only the in-frame ones, with some missing. This table has 16,000 or so clones, approximately 95% appearing once. Every donor had one or more pre-ART and two or more post-ART PBMC samples. This CDR3 spans 15 amino acids. CDR1 and CDR2 (germline): SEHNR, FQNEAQ (reference sequence). With 1 base removed from V and 7 bases from J, the gap between germline ends came to 11 bases. Sequencing used unsorted PBMCs, obtained more than 10 years after starting antiretroviral therapy. The chain recombines TRBV7-9 with TRBJ1-6; no clear D. The receptor was isolated from a man aged 30 to 45 with HIV. The DNA for the CDR3 is TGTGCCAGCAGCTTAGGGCCATTGAGGAATTCACCCCTCCACTTT. Its translation is CASSLGPLRNSPLHF.